The TCR beta chain under discussion was sequenced for a study of T cells in Graves' hyperthyroidism and ophthalmopathy. Study-wide background: Peripheral blood collection took place at initial diagnosis, before any treatment.

Amplification targeted TCR beta CDR3 regions from RNA transcripts. TCR CDR3 underwent first-round RT-PCR with the HTBI primer set. TCRdb recomputed calls from the multiplex PCR reads with MiXCR, one row per CDR3 protein. The sample holds fewer than 40,000 distinct CDR3 sequences, 45% to 55% seen once. In this sample, this clonotype turned up many times. Fresh peripheral blood, 9.5 to 10 ml of it, supplied the PBMCs. This CDR3 contains 12 residues. Between the trimmed V and J ends, which lost 5 bases and 6 bases, there was a span of 11 bases. V is TRBV12-3 or TRBV12-4 and J is TRBJ2-7; D is ambiguous. This sequence was found in a woman aged 40 to 49 with Graves' ophthalmopathy. Sequencing was carried out using blood. The CDR3 DNA follows: TGTGCCAGCAGTCCCAATGTGGGCGAGCAGTACTTC. Protein product: CASSPNVGEQYF.